The clone carrying this T cell receptor (beta chain) appeared many times. This entry is derived from a study of T-cell reconstitution after alpha-beta-depleted transplantation in children. A TCRbeta library incorporating unique molecular identifiers was prepared. Using its own MiXCR run on the PCR reads, TCRdb lists one record per CDR3 protein. The sample records about 410,000 distinct CDR3 sequences, 20% being singletons. The CDR3 is made up of 16 amino acids. Losses at the gene ends were 1 base for V and 3 bases for J; bases not matched to a gene: 11. In germline, CDR1 is SQVTM, CDR2 ANQGSEA. The sequenced sample was PBMCs from the stem cell graft donor, obtained from the stem cell graft. This chain joins TRBV29-1 and TRBJ2-7; TRBD1 aligns across 8 bases. The sequence was collected from a human donor who donated a stem cell graft to a child with acute myeloid leukemia. CDR3 bases: TGCAGCGTTGAAGGAACTATATCAGGGGGCAGCTACGAGCAGTACTTC. This encodes CSVEGTISGGSYEQYF.